The 19 T cell receptor beta chains reported below all come from one sample, sequenced in a study of cytomegalovirus exposure and HLA in healthy donors. 60 Vbeta and 13 Jbeta primers were used in PCR. Generated by immunoSEQ multiplex PCR, the TCRdb table keeps only in-frame clones and is missing some. Of 150,000 to 200,000 clones in the sample, around 80% were seen once. Material for sequencing was PBMCs. The receptor set was obtained from a man in his fifties in good health and CMV-seropositive.

The V and J genes are TRBV7-6 and TRBJ1-1; 8 positions match TRBD1. V gave up 1 base and J gave up 7 bases; unmatched junction bases: 8. CDR1 and CDR2 from the germline V gene are SGHVS and FNYEAQ. The CDR3 has 15 residues. CDR3 nucleotides: TGTGCCAGCAGCTTAGGTACGGACAGGGAAAGTGAAGCTTTCTTT. It specifies CASSLGTDRESEAFF.

The V gene is TRBV7-2, the J gene TRBJ2-1, with D perhaps matching TRBD2 (6 bases). The CDR3 consists of 18 residues. The ends were cut back, 5 bases at V and 0 bases at J, with 20 bases in the middle. Looked up from germline, CDR1 is SGHTA and CDR2 is FQGNSA. The CDR3 DNA sequence: TGTGCCAGCAGCCCGAGGGGAGGCGGGCGCCCCTCCTACAATGAGCAGTTCTTC. This sequence encodes CASSPRGGGRPSYNEQFF.

J is TRBJ2-5 and V is TRBV9; 10 bases map to TRBD2. Looked up from germline, CDR1 is SGDLS and CDR2 is YYNGEE. V shed 0 bases and J 2 bases; nucleotides not matched to a gene: 4. The CDR3 runs 16 residues. The CDR3 loop reads CASSVGAAGGQETQYF. As DNA, the CDR3 is TGTGCCAGCAGCGTAGGGGCAGCGGGAGGGCAAGAGACCCAGTACTTC.

This clone was observed a handful of times. This sequence joins TRBV6-1 and TRBJ1-2; TRBD1 matches at 9 bases. This CDR3 has 16 amino acids. Trimming took 4 bases from V and 4 from J; bases not matched to a gene: 10. Germline V gives CDR1 MNHNS, CDR2 SASEGT. The CDR3 loop reads CASSAGTGNPLYGYTF. Here the CDR3 DNA reads TGTGCCAGCAGTGCCGGGACAGGGAACCCCCTCTATGGCTACACCTTC.

This clone is a singleton in its sample. J is TRBJ1-2 and V is TRBV7-9; 9 bases line up with TRBD1. V was pared by 1 base and J by 6 bases, with 3 bases of the junction left unmatched. In germline, CDR1 is SEHNR, CDR2 FQNEAQ (reference sequence). The CDR3 runs to 14 residues. The CDR3 region is CASSLGTGAHGYTF. The CDR3 DNA follows: TGTGCCAGCAGCTTAGGGACAGGGGCCCATGGCTACACCTTC.

This clone occurred a few times. V usage is TRBV29-1 and J usage is TRBJ2-5, with D possibly being TRBD2 (5 bases). This CDR3 comprises 16 residues. CDR1 and CDR2 (germline): SQVTM, ANQGSEA. Between the trimmed V and J ends, which lost 0 bases and 2 bases, there was a span of 16 bases. The CDR3: CSVEDLLGVSQETQYF. The CDR3 DNA follows: TGCAGCGTTGAAGATCTGCTGGGAGTTAGTCAAGAGACCCAGTACTTC. Full variable domain (remainder filled in from reference TRBV29-1 and TRBJ2-5): SAVISQKPSRDICQRGTSLTIQCQVDSQVTMMFWYRQQPGQSLTLIATANQGSEATYESGFVIDKFPISRPNLTFSTLTVSNMSPEDSSIYLCSVEDLLGVSQETQYFGPGTRLLVL.

The chain employs TRBV2 and TRBJ2-7; 8 bases are shared with TRBD2. V shed 5 bases and J 12 bases; nucleotides not matched to a gene: 15. Germline V gene sequence: CDR1 SNHLY, CDR2 FYNNEI. This CDR3 spans 14 amino acids. The CDR3 here is CASSPGLAERGAYV. For the CDR3, the DNA is TGTGCCAGCAGTCCCGGACTAGCTGAGAGGGGGGCGTACGTC.

The chain joins TRBV10-1 to TRBJ2-5, with 7 nucleotides matching TRBD2. The CDR3 loop spans 14 amino acids. Germline V gives CDR1 WNHNN, CDR2 SYGVQD (reference sequence). V shed 6 bases and J 5 bases; nucleotides not matched to a gene: 9. CDR3 coding DNA: TGCGCCAGCAGGGGGACTATCCCCGGGGAGACCCAGTACTTC. It codes for CASRGTIPGETQYF.

This clone was seen only a few times. V usage is TRBV6-6 and J usage is TRBJ1-1; D uncertain. Trimming removed 5 bases from V and 2 bases from J, with 9 bases in between. Germline lookup yields CDR1 MNHNY and CDR2 SVGAGI (reference sequence). The CDR3 totals 13 residues. CDR3 amino acids: CASSTPGNTEAFF. The CDR3 DNA reads TGTGCCAGCAGTACCCCAGGCAACACTGAAGCTTTCTTT.

The CDR3 bases are TGTGCCAGCAGCTTGGTTCCTAGCGGGAGTATAAATACGCAGTATTTT. It specifies CASSLVPSGSINTQYF. V usage is TRBV5-6 and J usage is TRBJ2-3; 10 bases map to TRBD2. Trimming took 0 bases from V and 7 from J; bases not matched to a gene: 8. The V gene's germline CDR1 is SGHDT and CDR2 YYEEEE. This CDR3 comprises 16 residues.

The chain joins TRBV19 to TRBJ1-4; D remains unclear. Trimming cost V 1 base and J 8 bases, with 8 bases left between them. CDR1 is LNHDA and CDR2 is SQIVND in the germline V gene (reference sequence). The CDR3 consists of 13 residues. The CDR3 DNA reads TGTGCCAGTAGTATAGTGTCTCGGGAAAAACTGTTTTTT. It encodes CASSIVSREKLFF. The full variable domain, rest sourced from reference TRBV19 and TRBJ1-4, is DGGITQSPKYLFRKEGQNVTLSCEQNLNHDAMYWYRQDPGQGLRLIYYSQIVNDFQKGDIAEGYSVSREKKESFPLTVTSAQKNPTAFYLCASSIVSREKLFFGSGTQLSVL.

This clone was seen just once. The rearrangement joins TRBV20-1 to TRBJ1-1; tentative D call: TRBD1 (5 bases). Trimming left V 2 bases short and J 7 bases short, with 8 bases between. The CDR3 consists of 11 residues. Germline V gene data show CDR1 as DFQATT and CDR2 as SNEGSKA (reference sequence). CDR3 DNA: TGCAGTGCTAGACGGGGGGGTGAAGCTTTCTTT. Its protein is CSARRGGEAFF.

V and J are TRBV27 and TRBJ1-1; 8 bases agree with TRBD1. The CDR3 loop spans 20 amino acids. CDR1 is MNHEY and CDR2 is SMNVEV in the germline V gene (reference sequence). Trimming at V came to 4 bases and at J to 1 base, leaving 20 bases not matched to a gene. The CDR3 loop reads CASSSSWSNRGSVGNTEAFF. Written as DNA, the CDR3 is TGTGCCAGCAGTTCTTCATGGTCAAACAGGGGGTCAGTCGGGAACACTGAAGCTTTCTTT.

J is TRBJ2-3 and V is TRBV29-1, with TRBD2 matching over 7 bases. J lost 4 bases, V lost 4 bases, and 8 bases had no gene match. Germline V lookup: CDR1 SQVTM, CDR2 ANQGSEA. The CDR3 has 14 amino acids. This chain's CDR3 is CSVVSRGVSDTQYF. The CDR3 region has the DNA TGCAGCGTTGTTTCTCGGGGGGTTTCAGATACGCAGTATTTT.

The chain combines TRBV27 with TRBJ2-1; the match to TRBD2 covers 13 bases. Unmatched junction bases numbered 13, after V lost 6 bases and J lost 2 bases. CDR1 is MNHEY, CDR2 SMNVEV, per germline (reference sequence). The CDR3 runs 19 residues. The CDR3 region is CASSRFISGTSGTYNEQFF. CDR3 in DNA: TGTGCCAGCAGCCGCTTTATCTCCGGGACTAGCGGGACCTACAATGAGCAGTTCTTC.

In the case of this clone: A read error may produce the germline difference seen at one junction end. J is TRBJ2-5 and V is TRBV7-9; 9 nucleotides agree with TRBD1. The CDR3 loop spans 16 amino acids. Germline lookup yields CDR1 SEHNR and CDR2 FQNEAQ (reference sequence). This chain's CDR3 is CSSSSITDRGGETQYF. CDR3 nucleotides: TGTTCCAGCAGCTCCATTACGGACAGGGGTGGAGAGACCCAGTACTTC.

This clone has just a few counts. This rearrangement joins TRBV11-3 to TRBJ1-1; TRBD1 matches 9 bases. Germline V gene sequence: CDR1 SGHNT, CDR2 YENEEA. The CDR3 is made up of 16 amino acids. J was trimmed by 7 bases and V by 7 bases; bases with no gene match: 16. CDR3 DNA sequence: TGTGCCAGCACCCTGGGGGGACAGGGCTCCCTTAATGAAGCTTTCTTT. It translates to CASTLGGQGSLNEAFF. Full variable domain (outside the CDR3, taken from reference TRBV11-3 and TRBJ1-1): EAGVVQSPRYKIIEKKQPVAFWCNPISGHNTLYWYLQNLGQGPELLIRYENEEAVDDSQLPKDRFSAERLKGVDSTLKIQPAELGDSAVYLCASTLGGQGSLNEAFFGQGTRLTVV.

This chain uses TRBV9 with TRBJ2-2; tentative D call: TRBD2 (5 bases). Germline values: CDR1 SGDLS, CDR2 YYNGEE. The CDR3 is 16 amino acids. Trimming cost V 0 bases and J 0 bases, with 9 bases left between them. The DNA of the CDR3 is TGTGCCAGCAGCGTAGTTGAGCGGTCGAACACCGGGGAGCTGTTTTTT. Residues: CASSVVERSNTGELFF.

This clone came up once. The gene calls are TRBV6-5 and TRBJ1-2; D is undetermined. Germline CDR1 reads MNHEY; CDR2 reads SVGAGI. The CDR3 contains 14 residues. Deletions cut 6 bases from V and 8 bases from J, with 19 bases between. CDR3 DNA: TGTGCCAGCAGCCAACTCGGGAGGGCGTTGGGCTACACCTTC. It is translated as CASSQLGRALGYTF.